A single TCR beta chain is shown here with its context. Its target is not known. The data are from a study of identical twins. Study results and caveats: Partial confounding of zero-insertion analyses by invariant MAIT and iNKT cells was possible. In monozygotic twins, models underestimated the sharing of out-of-frame TCR alpha.

CDR1 and CDR2 (germline): SGHTA, FQGNSA. This CDR3 spans 16 amino acids. V was clipped by 2 bases and J by 4 bases; unmatched bases: 8. The authors used template switching to add a universal primer site and gave cDNA unique molecular identifiers. TCRdb re-called the 5' RACE reads through MiXCR, storing one row per CDR3 protein. The profile covers 1.5 million to 2 million distinct CDR3 sequences, with around 29% appearing a single time and about 0.27% taken by the ten largest. The clonotype comes from a newborn girl in good health. This chain links TRBV7-2 with TRBJ2-3, with 8 positions matching TRBD2. Source material: cord blood. The CDR3 sequence: CASSLSLAGAPDTQYF. In DNA, the CDR3 is TGTGCCAGCAGCTTATCGCTAGCGGGCGCACCAGATACGCAGTATTTT.